Below are 22 T cell receptor beta chains sequenced from a single sample in a study of blood T cell repertoires in COVID-19. Sequencing used immunoSEQ multiplex PCR; TCRdb keeps in-frame clones, though not all of them. The table includes tens of thousands of clones, 91% detected once. Sequenced input: peripheral blood. The receptors derive from a human donor in a cohort sampled during active COVID-19.

V usage is TRBV27 and J usage is TRBJ2-7, with TRBD1 matching over 8 bases. Germline trimming cut 8 bases from V and 9 bases from J; bases unmatched to any gene: 12. This CDR3 has 13 amino acids. CDR1 is MNHEY and CDR2 is SMNVEV in the germline V gene (reference sequence). Here the CDR3 DNA reads TGTGCCAGCTGGACCGGGACAGGCCCCTTGCAGTACTTC. As protein: CASWTGTGPLQYF.

This chain links TRBV7-8 with TRBJ2-1; D unresolved. The CDR3 is 16 amino acids. Trimming took 3 bases from V and 0 from J, leaving 12 bases between them. The germline CDR1 and CDR2 sequences are SGHVS and FQNEAQ. In DNA, the CDR3 is TGTGCCAGCAGCTTGCTTGTGGCTAGCTCCTACAATGAGCAGTTCTTC. Encoded protein: CASSLLVASSYNEQFF.

The V call is TRBV7-9, the J call TRBJ2-1; TRBD2 might be the D (6 bases). The CDR3 has 14 amino acids. Germline-derived CDR1 and CDR2 are SEHNR and FQNEAQ (reference sequence). Trimming took 4 bases from V and 9 from J, leaving 16 bases between them. The CDR3 sequence is CASSYRGGASEQFF. The CDR3 region has the DNA TGTGCCAGCAGCTACCGAGGAGGGGCCAGTGAGCAGTTCTTC.

V is TRBV6-2 or TRBV6-3 and J is TRBJ2-3; D is perhaps TRBD2 (7 bases). CDR1 is MNHEY, CDR2 SVGEGT, per germline. CDR3 size: 15 residues. The V and J ends lost 1 base and 4 bases respectively, with 12 bases between them. The CDR3 bases are TGTGCCAGCAGTTACTGGGGGGGCCTCCCAGATACGCAGTATTTT. This gives the protein CASSYWGGLPDTQYF.

The rearrangement uses TRBV7-2 and TRBJ2-7; 7 bases are shared with TRBD1. This CDR3 has 15 residues. Germline V CDR1 and CDR2: SGHTA, FQGNSA. Trimming removed 7 bases from V and 5 bases from J; junction bases left unmatched: 14. This CDR3 is CASTGAPGQLNEQYF. CDR3 nucleotide sequence: TGTGCCAGCACCGGGGCTCCGGGACAGCTCAACGAGCAGTACTTC.

The rearrangement joins TRBV7-3 to TRBJ1-1; D not resolved. V lost 2 bases, J lost 10 bases, and 14 bases lay in between. Germline loops: CDR1 SGHTA, CDR2 FQGTGA. The CDR3 spans 13 residues. For the CDR3, the DNA is TGTGCCAGCAGCTTAGTTCTCGGGGATAGAGCTTTCTTT. Amino acid sequence: CASSLVLGDRAFF.

The J gene is TRBJ2-7, the V gene TRBV5-4; D is perhaps TRBD1 (6 bases). V gave up 4 bases and J gave up 2 bases, with 13 bases separating them. Germline-derived CDR1 and CDR2 are SGHNT and YYREEE (reference sequence). This CDR3 is 14 amino acids long. CDR3 in amino acids: CASSDRFATYEQYF. In nucleotides, the CDR3 is TGTGCCAGCAGCGACAGGTTTGCTACCTACGAGCAGTACTTC.

A note on this clone: At one end, the junction sequence differs from germline, possibly due to a read error. This sequence joins TRBV5-6 and TRBJ1-1, with D uncertain. CDR1 and CDR2 from the germline V gene are SGHDT and YYEEEE. CDR3 size: 13 residues. The CDR3, as DNA: TGTGCCAGTAGCTCTCGTTTTTCCCAGATGGCTTTCTTT. Translated, it gives CASSSRFSQMAFF.

The rearrangement joins TRBV5-1 to TRBJ1-3; 7 bases map to TRBD1. The CDR3 extends over 14 amino acids. The V gene's germline CDR1 is SGHRS and CDR2 YFSETQ. J gave up 2 bases and V 5 bases, and 4 bases lay outside the gene matches. CDR3 nucleotide sequence: TGCGCCAGCAGTAAGGGGGCGCCTGGAAACACCATATATTTT. This gives the protein CASSKGAPGNTIYF.

The chain recombines TRBV6-5 with TRBJ2-1; the match to TRBD1 covers 9 bases. The CDR3 totals 15 residues. J lost 7 bases, V lost 8 bases, and 12 bases had no gene match. Germline values: CDR1 MNHEY, CDR2 SVGAGI. CDR3 in DNA: TGTGCCAGCGGCCGATCCGGGACAGGGAAAAATGAGCAGTTCTTC. It specifies CASGRSGTGKNEQFF.

The chain uses TRBV6-6 and TRBJ2-5; TRBD2 matches at 8 bases. CDR3 length: 15 residues. The germline CDR1 and CDR2 sequences are MNHNY and SVGAGI (reference sequence). With V trimmed by 2 bases and J by 5 bases, 7 bases remained unmatched. CDR3 region: CASSYAGGGWETQYF. The DNA of the CDR3 is TGTGCCAGCAGTTACGCCGGGGGGGGATGGGAGACCCAGTACTTC.

V gene TRBV5-4 combines with J gene TRBJ2-3; 7 bases are a match to TRBD2. In germline, CDR1 is SGHNT, CDR2 YYREEE (reference sequence). The junction had 1 base not matched to a gene; V was cut back by 2 bases and J by 1 base. This CDR3 is 14 amino acids long. This chain's CDR3 is CASSFRGGTDTQYF. As DNA, the CDR3 is TGTGCCAGCAGCTTCCGGGGGGGCACAGATACGCAGTATTTT.

J is TRBJ1-1 and V is TRBV5-8; no definite D call. The CDR3 is made up of 17 amino acids. Trimming shortened V by 1 base and J by 0 bases, and 16 bases separated the two germline ends. Germline V gene lookup returns CDR1 SGHTS and CDR2 YDEGEE. The CDR3 loop is CASSLSQDPLMNTEAFF. Here the CDR3 DNA reads TGTGCCAGCAGCTTGTCTCAGGATCCTCTTATGAACACTGAAGCTTTCTTT.

The rearrangement joins TRBV7-3 to TRBJ2-6; the D is unclear. In germline, CDR1 is SGHTA, CDR2 FQGTGA. Deletions cut 4 bases from V and 3 bases from J, with 7 bases between. The length of the CDR3 is 14 residues. The chain's CDR3 is CASSSPLGANVLTF. CDR3 nucleotides: TGTGCCAGCAGCTCCCCACTTGGGGCCAACGTCCTGACTTTC.

This clone was detected only once. This chain joins TRBV7-2 and TRBJ1-1; weak D call: TRBD1 (6 bases). Trimming removed 6 bases from V and 10 bases from J, with 18 bases in between. Germline V gene sequence: CDR1 SGHTA, CDR2 FQGNSA. The CDR3 covers 13 residues. CDR3 region: CASSSTRGSPAFF. The CDR3 coding sequence is TGTGCCAGCAGTTCCACCAGGGGCAGCCCAGCTTTCTTT.

This clone was observed once. This chain joins TRBV5-1 and TRBJ2-7, with TRBD1 identical over 11 bases. Germline CDR1 reads SGHRS; CDR2 reads YFSETQ. This CDR3 comprises 16 residues. The V gene end was trimmed by 1 base and the J gene end by 6 bases; junction bases not matched to a gene: 9. The DNA for the CDR3 is TGCGCCAGCAGCTTGTTCTCCCGCGGGACAGGGGGCGAGCAGTACTTC. Translated: CASSLFSRGTGGEQYF. The variable domain in full, completed from reference TRBV5-1 and TRBJ2-7, reads KAGVTQTPRYLIKTRGQQVTLSCSPISGHRSVSWYQQTPGQGLQFLFEYFSETQRNKGNFPGRFSGRQFSNSRSEMNVSTLELGDSALYLCASSLFSRGTGGEQYFGPGTRLTVT.

The chain links TRBV11-2 to TRBJ2-1; 7 positions match TRBD2. V shed 3 bases and J 0 bases; nucleotides not matched to a gene: 2. Germline V gene sequence: CDR1 SGHAT, CDR2 FQNNGV. CDR3 length: 15 amino acids. The DNA for the CDR3 is TGTGCCAGCAGCTTTGGCGGGAGCTCCTACAATGAGCAGTTCTTC. Encoded protein: CASSFGGSSYNEQFF.

This sequence joins TRBV5-4 and TRBJ2-1; tentative D call: TRBD2 (7 bases). V was clipped by 0 bases and J by 5 bases, with 12 bases between them. The CDR3 spans 15 residues. From germline, CDR1 is SGHNT and CDR2 YYREEE (reference sequence). In DNA form, the CDR3 reads TGTGCCAGCAGCTTGGATGGGGGGGCTCACAATGAGCAGTTCTTC. Residues: CASSLDGGAHNEQFF.

The chain recombines TRBV5-1 with TRBJ2-7; D might be TRBD2 (6 bases). The germline V gene has CDR1 SGHRS and CDR2 YFSETQ. Trimming removed 1 base from V and 3 bases from J, with 11 bases in between. This CDR3 has 14 amino acids. The chain's CDR3 is CASSLSGDFYEQYF. Written as DNA, the CDR3 is TGCGCCAGCAGCTTGTCGGGGGACTTCTACGAGCAGTACTTC.

The V gene is TRBV19, the J gene TRBJ1-1; TRBD1 matches at 7 bases. The CDR3 extends over 15 amino acids. CDR1 LNHDA and CDR2 SQIVND come from the germline V gene (reference sequence). V lost 5 bases, J lost 2 bases, and 8 bases stayed unmatched. CDR3 in amino acids: CASSFGTAFNTEAFF. CDR3 DNA sequence: TGTGCCAGTAGTTTCGGGACAGCCTTCAACACTGAAGCTTTCTTT.

This clone was seen a single time. The chain links TRBV27 to TRBJ2-5; TRBD2 matches 13 bases. V gave up 4 bases and J gave up 4 bases; unmatched junction bases: 6. The germline CDR1 and CDR2 sequences are MNHEY and SMNVEV (reference sequence). The CDR3 is 16 amino acids. The chain's CDR3 is CASSSRTSGRGETQYF. In DNA, the CDR3 is TGTGCCAGCAGTTCCCGGACTAGCGGGAGAGGAGAGACCCAGTACTTC.

V gene TRBV19 combines with J gene TRBJ2-1; D is possibly TRBD2 (5 bases). Trimming removed 5 bases at V and 8 bases at J, with 13 bases between. This CDR3 is built from 13 residues. The germline gives CDR1 LNHDA, CDR2 SQIVND (reference sequence). CDR3 DNA sequence: TGTGCCAGTAGTGTTCCTAGCATCCATGAGCAGTTCTTC. Translating gives CASSVPSIHEQFF.